This TCR beta chain was captured by sequencing in a study of cytomegalovirus exposure and HLA in healthy donors. The PCR was carried out with 60 Vbeta primers and 13 Jbeta primers. Assay: immunoSEQ multiplex PCR; the TCRdb copy retains only in-frame clones and omits some. This table lists roughly 120,000 clones. The germline V and J ends were trimmed by 7 bases and 6 bases, with 10 bases remaining between them. Germline loops: CDR1 SEHNR, CDR2 FQNEAQ (reference sequence). CDR3 size: 11 residues. Notes on this clone: The antigen remains undetermined.

General observations from the study: Later on, analysis showed that most CMV-associated TCR beta chains appeared to be HLA-restricted.

What was sequenced was PBMCs. The origin of this receptor is a man aged 25 to 45 in good health and CMV-seronegative. The rearrangement uses TRBV7-9 and TRBJ2-7; TRBD2 is a possible D gene (6 bases). The DNA of the CDR3 is TGTGCCAGCACTTCCGGGGGCGAGCAGTACTTC. It specifies CASTSGGEQYF.